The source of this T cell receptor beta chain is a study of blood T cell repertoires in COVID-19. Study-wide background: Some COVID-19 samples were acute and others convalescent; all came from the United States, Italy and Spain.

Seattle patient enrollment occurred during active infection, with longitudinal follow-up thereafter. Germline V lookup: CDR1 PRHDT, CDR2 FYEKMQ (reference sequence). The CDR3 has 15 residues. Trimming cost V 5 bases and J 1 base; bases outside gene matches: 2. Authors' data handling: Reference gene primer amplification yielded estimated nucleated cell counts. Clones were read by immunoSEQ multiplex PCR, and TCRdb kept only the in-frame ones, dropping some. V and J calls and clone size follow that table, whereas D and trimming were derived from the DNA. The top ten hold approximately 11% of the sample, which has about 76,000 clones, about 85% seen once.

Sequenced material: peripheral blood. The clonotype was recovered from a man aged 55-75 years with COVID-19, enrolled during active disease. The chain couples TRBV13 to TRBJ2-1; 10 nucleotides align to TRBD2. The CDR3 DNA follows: TGTGCCAGCAGCAGCGGGGGGGGGTCCTACAATGAGCAGTTCTTC. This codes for CASSSGGGSYNEQFF.